Sequencing of this T cell receptor beta chain was carried out in a study of T cell clonality in common variable immunodeficiency. Study outcomes and limitations: In common variable immunodeficiency, TCR beta chains reportedly carried fewer deletions and N-nucleotide insertions. CVID subjects had higher TCRbeta clonality than healthy controls, most marked in about a third.

The CDR3 is 16 residues long. J was trimmed by 2 bases and V by 4 bases; bases with no gene match: 11. The germline gives CDR1 SGHRS, CDR2 YFSETQ. The assay was immunoSEQ multiplex PCR, and TCRdb's table has in-frame clones only and misses some. Listed for the sample are 25,000 to 35,000 clones, none seen a single time. This clone was recorded many times. What it binds is not known. The read is 3 residues too short to cover the CDR3 end, so that end is filled in from the germline J gene. The specimen was peripheral blood mononuclear cells. The sequence came from a person aged 18 to 75 in good health. The chain carries TRBV5-1 and TRBJ1-2; 7 positions agree with TRBD1. CDR3 loop: CASSQWVDRENYGYTF. The DNA read from the CDR3 is TGCGCCAGCAGCCAGTGGGTCGACAGGGAAAACTATGGC.